The 5 T cell receptor beta chains given below trace back to one sample, sequenced in a study of blood T cell repertoires in COVID-19. Assay: immunoSEQ multiplex PCR; the TCRdb copy retains only in-frame clones and omits some. The data hold about 100,000 clones, with roughly 90% observed a single time. Source material: peripheral blood. Source of these receptors: a man aged 35-49 years with active or convalescent COVID-19.

The CDR3 is CASSLLPGDNEQFF. The CDR3 nucleotides read TGTGCCAGCAGCTTATTACCAGGGGATAATGAGCAGTTCTTC. J is TRBJ2-1 and V is TRBV7-3, with a possible D match to TRBD1 (6 bases). CDR1 is SGHTA, CDR2 FQGTGA, per germline. V lost 2 bases to trimming and J lost 7 bases, with 12 bases between them. This CDR3 region has 14 residues.

This chain joins TRBV7-2 and TRBJ2-1, with 7 bases matching TRBD1. Germline V lookup: CDR1 SGHTA, CDR2 FQGNSA. After removal of 1 base from V and 1 base from J, the junction contained 7 bases not matched to a gene. This CDR3 has 17 residues. CDR3: CASSLGRGPRSYNEQFF. The DNA of the CDR3 is TGTGCCAGCAGCTTAGGTAGGGGGCCCAGGTCCTACAATGAGCAGTTCTTC.

This CDR3 is CASRTGVSYEQYF. In nucleotides, the CDR3 is TGTGCCAGCCGAACAGGGGTCTCCTACGAGCAGTACTTC. The V gene is TRBV28, the J gene TRBJ2-7; TRBD1 matches at 7 bases. This CDR3 is built from 13 residues. Trimming cost V 8 bases and J 0 bases; bases outside gene matches: 4. Per the germline V gene, CDR1 is MDHEN and CDR2 is SYDVKM.

The chain combines TRBV7-2 with TRBJ2-3, with D unresolved. Between the trimmed V and J ends, which lost 2 bases and 0 bases, there was a span of 6 bases. The CDR3 runs to 14 residues. CDR1 and CDR2 from the germline V gene are SGHTA and FQGNSA. DNA of the CDR3: TGTGCCAGCAGCTTATTCGGGAGCACAGATACGCAGTATTTT. It specifies CASSLFGSTDTQYF.

This clone was picked up one time. The gene calls are TRBV6-5 and TRBJ2-3; the D is unclear. CDR3 size: 12 residues. Per germline, CDR1 MNHEY and CDR2 SVGAGI. V lost 2 bases, J lost 5 bases, and 5 bases lay in between. The CDR3 region is CASSYPGDTQYF. CDR3 sequence (DNA): TGTGCCAGCAGTTACCCCGGAGATACGCAGTATTTT.